A single sample is the source of the 8 T cell receptor beta chains below, sequenced in a study of blood T cell repertoires in COVID-19. Method: immunoSEQ multiplex PCR; TCRdb's copy keeps in-frame clones and lacks some. In the table there are about 330,000 clones, 80% to 95% of which are singletons. The sequencing sample was made of PBMCs or T cells enriched from blood (not recorded which). Receptors originate from a woman younger than 45 who had recovered from COVID-19.

The V and J genes are TRBV4-3 and TRBJ2-1; 11 nucleotides agree with TRBD2. Trimming removed 4 bases from V and 0 bases from J; junction bases left unmatched: 11. There are 19 residues in the CDR3. Germline CDR1 is LGHNA and CDR2 is YSLEER. CDR3 bases: TGCGCCAGCAGCCGGTACACTAGCGGGAGAAGCAGCTCCTACAATGAGCAGTTCTTC. Translating gives CASSRYTSGRSSSYNEQFF.

The chain has TRBV28 and TRBJ1-4; 8 positions match TRBD1. The trim removed 3 bases at V and 8 bases at J, leaving 5 bases unmatched. Per germline, CDR1 MDHEN and CDR2 SYDVKM. This CDR3 has 14 amino acids. The CDR3 loop is CASSFIQGAEKLFF. In DNA, the CDR3 is TGTGCCAGCAGTTTTATCCAGGGGGCGGAAAAACTGTTTTTT.

The chain has TRBV28 and TRBJ2-6; 7 bases align to TRBD1. Germline CDR1 is MDHEN and CDR2 is SYDVKM. This CDR3 has 16 amino acids. With V trimmed by 4 bases and J by 4 bases, 7 bases remained unmatched. CDR3 bases: TGTGCCAGCAGTTCTCTAACAGGGGTCGGGGCCAACGTCCTGACTTTC. This sequence encodes CASSSLTGVGANVLTF. Full variable domain (remainder filled in from reference TRBV28 and TRBJ2-6): DVKVTQSSRYLVKRTGEKVFLECVQDMDHENMFWYRQDPGLGLRLIYFSYDVKMKEKGDIPEGYSVSREKKERFSLILESASTNQTSMYLCASSSLTGVGANVLTFGAGSRLTVL.

This sequence joins TRBV19 and TRBJ1-5, with TRBD1 identical over 10 bases. Looked up from germline, CDR1 is LNHDA and CDR2 is SQIVND (reference sequence). J gave up 7 bases and V 6 bases, and 9 bases lay outside the gene matches. The CDR3 has 15 amino acids. This CDR3 is CASRYRDRGKQPQHF. The CDR3 DNA follows: TGTGCCAGTAGATACCGGGACAGGGGTAAACAGCCCCAGCATTTT.

V and J are TRBV5-6 and TRBJ1-2; no definite D call. The CDR3 is 15 amino acids. Germline CDR1 reads SGHDT; CDR2 reads YYEEEE. V lost 0 bases and J lost 8, with 17 bases in between. The CDR3 DNA sequence: TGTGCCAGCAGCTTGGTTTCGGGAATCTTGGGAGGCTACACCTTC. The encoded protein is CASSLVSGILGGYTF.

This chain links TRBV3-1 (or the pseudogene TRBV3-2) with TRBJ2-1; 8 nucleotides align to TRBD2. After removal of 1 base from V and 12 bases from J, the junction contained 14 bases not matched to a gene. Germline CDR1 and CDR2: LGHDT and YNNKEL (reference sequence). The CDR3 spans 16 residues. CDR3 sequence (DNA): TGTGCCAGCAGCCAAGTATTGCTTTCCGGCGGGGGGAGGCAGTTCTTC. It specifies CASSQVLLSGGGRQFF.

This chain uses TRBV5-4 with TRBJ2-1, with D possibly TRBD1 on 6 matching bases. Germline loops: CDR1 SGHNT, CDR2 YYREEE (reference sequence). The CDR3 covers 14 residues. The V gene lost 6 bases and the J gene lost 3 bases, with 13 bases spanning the gap. The CDR3 bases are TGTGCCAGCACTCGGGACAACAACTACAATGAGCAGTTCTTC. The encoded protein is CASTRDNNYNEQFF.

A remark on this clone: This sample includes further DNA sequences coding for the same CDR3. The chain has TRBV20-1 and TRBJ1-2, with D perhaps matching TRBD1 (6 bases). CDR1 and CDR2 from the germline V gene are DFQATT and SNEGSKA (reference sequence). The length of the CDR3 is 11 residues. Trimming shortened V by 3 bases and J by 4 bases, and 6 bases separated the two germline ends. CDR3 amino acids: CSARTGYGYTF. In DNA, the CDR3 is TGCAGTGCTAGGACAGGCTATGGCTACACCTTC.